This T cell receptor beta chain came from a study of technical replicates of blood from a few donors. Here immunoSEQ multiplex PCR was the method, and the copy in TCRdb shows in-frame clones only, minus some. The table shows tens of thousands of clones, with more than 85% occurring only once. Germline loops: CDR1 SGHTA, CDR2 FQGNSA. CDR3 length: 15 amino acids. V lost 5 bases, J lost 3 bases, and 7 bases stayed unmatched. Material for sequencing was PBMCs. V and J are TRBV7-2 and TRBJ2-7; 10 bases match TRBD2. This TCR derives from a human donor in good health. Some clones in this sample may be carry-over from other donors' samples. This CDR3 is CASSSTLAGVYEQYF. The CDR3 bases are TGTGCCAGCAGCAGTACTCTAGCGGGAGTCTACGAGCAGTACTTC. The full variable domain, completed using reference TRBV7-2 and TRBJ2-7, is GAGVSQSPSNKVTEKGKDVELRCDPISGHTALYWYRQSLGQGLEFLIYFQGNSAPDKSGLPSDRFSAERTGGSVSTLTIQRTQQEDSAVYLCASSSTLAGVYEQYFGPGTRLTVT.